This T cell receptor beta chain was recorded in a study of blood T cell repertoires in COVID-19. Looking at the study overall: From the United States, Italy and Spain came samples of acute and convalescent COVID-19. Nucleic acid was either cDNA or gDNA, and it came from T cells, B-cell-depleted T cells, or PBMCs.

This clone was picked up one time. Source study methods: Counts of nucleated cells, estimated from reference gene primer amplification, were obtained. Profiling relied on immunoSEQ multiplex PCR, and the TCRdb table lists in-frame clones only, not all of them. D and trimming were read from the DNA, whereas the V and J calls and clone size are those reported in that table. The data show some 100,000 clones, approximately 90% seen once. The V segment lost 7 bases and the J segment 0 bases; nucleotides outside the gene matches: 13. The CDR3 length is 18 residues. The germline V gene encodes CDR1 LGHNT and CDR2 FRNRAP.

The receptor's source is a human donor in a cohort sampled during active COVID-19. V usage is TRBV12-5 and J usage is TRBJ1-5; the match to TRBD1 covers 9 bases. The sample comprised peripheral blood. CDR3 bases: TGTGCTAGTGTACCGGGACAGGGAAATTCCTTTAGCAATCAGCCCCAGCATTTT. As protein: CASVPGQGNSFSNQPQHF. The full variable domain, with the rest looked up from reference TRBV12-5 and TRBJ1-5, is DARVTQTPRHKVTEMGQEVTMRCQPILGHNTVFWYRQTMMQGLELLAYFRNRAPLDDSGMPKDRFSAEMPDATLATLKIQPSEPRDSAVYFCASVPGQGNSFSNQPQHFGDGTRLSIL.